This T cell receptor beta chain was identified in a study of T cell changes during pregnancy in multiple sclerosis. The V gene end was trimmed by 3 bases and the J gene end by 4 bases; junction bases not matched to a gene: 12. This CDR3 comprises 17 residues. Germline V gives CDR1 SGHTA, CDR2 FQGNSA. The repertoire was sequenced with immunoSEQ multiplex PCR; TCRdb's copy has only in-frame clones and lacks some. The table lists 20,000 to 25,000 clones, less than 95% of them singletons. V and J are TRBV7-2 and TRBJ2-1; 7 bases align to TRBD1. Sequencing was performed on CD4+ T cells from peripheral blood mononuclear cells, taken in the third trimester of pregnancy. This clonotype originated in a female donor with multiple sclerosis, enrolled in a pregnancy study. CDR3 loop: CASSLEGGIAPYNEQFF. DNA for the CDR3: TGTGCCAGCAGCTTGGAAGGGGGCATCGCCCCTTACAATGAGCAGTTCTTC.